Included here is one T cell receptor (beta chain) sequence, with context. Its specificity is not known. The source of the sample is a study of metastatic and nonmetastatic thyroid tumors. Findings and caveats of the study: Patients with malignant thyroid tumors reportedly had significantly higher TCR beta diversity than those with benign nodules, in blood and tumor.

Trimming removed 6 bases from V and 2 bases from J; junction bases left unmatched: 9. This CDR3 spans 14 amino acids. Germline V gene data show CDR1 as DFQATT and CDR2 as SNEGSKA (reference sequence). Patients underwent thyroid surgery, and none had received any treatment before it. Via MiXCR, TCRdb re-called the PCR reads. The sample consists of 80,000 to 85,000 clones, about an eighth of them appearing once. The V call is TRBV20-1, the J call TRBJ2-7; TRBD2 matches 8 bases. The TCR was taken from a female donor with papillary thyroid cancer or a benign thyroid nodule (not recorded which). Some clones in this sample may be carry-over from other donors' samples. The material sequenced was tumor tissue. In DNA form, the CDR3 reads TGCAGTGCCCCCCGAGCGGGAGAAGCCTACGAGCAGTACTTC. This encodes CSAPRAGEAYEQYF.